This entry concerns a single TCR beta chain. Antigen unknown. Primers: 60 Vbeta forward and 13 Jbeta reverse. Generated by immunoSEQ multiplex PCR, the TCRdb table keeps only in-frame clones and is missing some. The sample consists of approximately 130,000 clones, about four fifths of them appearing once. The source of the sample is a study of cytomegalovirus exposure and HLA in healthy donors. Overall study: A preliminary data release comprised 80 million or so unique TCRs obtained from HLA-typed donors.

Points from the study as a whole: HLA alleles were associated with roughly 15,000 TCR beta sequences in a later analysis at 0.05 false discovery rate. A list of around 150 TCR beta chains associated with cytomegalovirus was given. Previously analyzed data showed that most TCR beta V segments were productive at a frequency of about 90% or about 30%.

The germline V gene has CDR1 SGHTA and CDR2 FQGTGA. Losses at the gene ends were 1 base for V and 5 bases for J; bases not matched to a gene: 8. The CDR3 totals 16 residues. The specimen sequenced was PBMCs. The chain uses TRBV7-3 and TRBJ2-3; 8 bases are shared with TRBD2. This clonotype was obtained from a woman in her thirties or forties in good health and CMV-seronegative. CDR3 in amino acids: CASSLNSGGPGDTQYF. CDR3 DNA: TGTGCCAGCAGCTTAAATTCGGGGGGGCCCGGAGATACGCAGTATTTT.